This T cell receptor beta chain was recorded in a study of control samples from healthy donors and cancer patients. The repertoire was sequenced with immunoSEQ multiplex PCR; TCRdb's copy has only in-frame clones and lacks some. Seen here are 150,000 to 200,000 clones, 75% to 95% observed once, and the top ten hold around 2%. Trimming cost V 5 bases and J 2 bases; bases outside gene matches: 1. CDR3 length: 12 residues. Germline V gene lookup returns CDR1 SQVTM and CDR2 ANQGSEA. This sequence originates from a woman aged 40 to 55 in good health. Source material: blood. The chain recombines TRBV29-1 with TRBJ2-3; 7 bases are a match to TRBD2. In DNA, the CDR3 is TGCAGCGTTCTAGCGGCCACAGATACGCAGTATTTT. Its translation: CSVLAATDTQYF.